The 8 T cell receptor beta chains given below trace back to one sample, sequenced in a study of a mutant IDH1 vaccine in newly diagnosed glioma. TCRdb keeps only in-frame clones here, not all; method: immunoSEQ multiplex PCR. The sample has 50,000 to 65,000 clones; about 82% are singletons. Stated time point: baseline, week 1 (first vaccination visit). This sample's treatment: pre-vaccination baseline after standard-of-care therapy. This specimen was PBMCs, taken from a glioma patient treated with radiotherapy, temozolomide or both. The receptors stem from a man between 18 and 29 years old with glioma.

In its sample, this clone was seen a few times. V is TRBV13 and J is TRBJ1-5; a weak D match, TRBD1 (5 bases). CDR3 length: 17 residues. V was pared by 2 bases and J by 0 bases, with 14 bases between. Germline assignment: CDR1 PRHDT and CDR2 FYEKMQ (reference sequence). The CDR3 protein is CASSLRGFTDSNQPQHF. The CDR3 DNA reads as TGTGCCAGCAGCTTAAGGGGATTTACCGATAGCAATCAGCCCCAGCATTTT.

The genes are TRBV11-2 and TRBJ1-1; D gene ambiguous. CDR1 and CDR2 from the germline V gene are SGHAT and FQNNGV. Trimming pared 5 bases from V and 2 bases from J, leaving 12 bases between. The CDR3 is 14 amino acids. The CDR3 DNA follows: TGTGCCAGCAGCCAAAAGACGGTAAACACTGAAGCTTTCTTT. It codes for CASSQKTVNTEAFF.

The table lists this clone with a few counts. The rearrangement joins TRBV7-9 to TRBJ1-1; D unclear. The V gene lost 5 bases and the J gene lost 0 bases, with 13 bases spanning the gap. Per germline, CDR1 SEHNR and CDR2 FQNEAQ (reference sequence). The CDR3 extends over 15 amino acids. CDR3 loop: CASSPHRVMNTEAFF. The CDR3 DNA reads TGTGCCAGCAGCCCGCACCGAGTCATGAACACTGAAGCTTTCTTT.

The V call is TRBV9, the J call TRBJ2-7; weak D call: TRBD2 (5 bases). Germline CDR1 reads SGDLS; CDR2 reads YYNGEE. The CDR3 has 14 amino acids. With 0 bases removed from V and 3 bases from J, the gap between germline ends came to 10 bases. The CDR3 coding sequence is TGTGCCAGCAGCGTAGTAGCGTCGGGCTACGAGCAGTACTTC. As protein: CASSVVASGYEQYF.

This clone has just one count. This chain uses TRBV4-2 with TRBJ1-1, with 7 bases matching TRBD1. Germline V gene sequence: CDR1 LGHNA, CDR2 YNFKEQ. The V segment lost 2 bases and the J segment 1 base; nucleotides outside the gene matches: 4. The CDR3 consists of 15 residues. Here the CDR3 DNA reads TGTGCCAGCAGCCAAATGACAGGGTCGAACACTGAAGCTTTCTTT. Protein product: CASSQMTGSNTEAFF.

This clone was picked up one time. This chain connects TRBV5-4 to TRBJ2-1; a weak D match, TRBD2 (5 bases). Per the germline V gene, CDR1 is SGHNT and CDR2 is YYREEE (reference sequence). V was cut by 3 bases and J by 5 bases, with 15 bases left in between. This CDR3 contains 15 residues. This CDR3 reads CASSSEGLFNNEQFF. The CDR3 region has the DNA TGTGCCAGCAGCTCCGAGGGCCTATTTAACAATGAGCAGTTCTTC.

The chain recombines TRBV14 with TRBJ1-2, with D maybe TRBD1 (5 bases). The CDR3 covers 13 residues. Germline assignment: CDR1 SGHDN and CDR2 FVKESK. The V gene lost 9 bases and the J gene lost 4 bases, with 15 bases spanning the gap. This CDR3 is CASTGSLTYGYTF. CDR3 bases: TGTGCCAGTACAGGCTCTCTTACCTATGGCTACACCTTC.

The V call is TRBV5-1, the J call TRBJ2-1, with TRBD2 matching 14 bases. The CDR3 runs to 16 residues. Germline V lookup: CDR1 SGHRS, CDR2 YFSETQ. The J segment lost 2 bases and the V segment lost 4 bases, leaving 2 bases of the junction unmatched. The CDR3 DNA sequence: TGCGCCAGCAGCCGGACTAGCGGGGGGACCTACAATGAGCAGTTCTTC. Its translation is CASSRTSGGTYNEQFF.